The 23 T cell receptor beta chains listed next were all sequenced from one sample in a study. TCRdb analysed the RT-PCR reads with MiXCR anew, one entry per CDR3 protein. The sample records 650,000 to 800,000 distinct CDR3 sequences, 12% to 15% being singletons. Sample: memory CD4+ T cells from blood. The receptors here all came from a female donor in good health, serving as a healthy control.

The CDR3 loop is CASSPLPGMGEQYF. The CDR3 nucleotides read TGCGCCAGCAGCCCCTTGCCGGGGATGGGGGAGCAGTACTTC. The chain combines TRBV4-1 with TRBJ2-7; weak D call: TRBD2 (5 bases). The CDR3 consists of 14 residues. Per germline, CDR1 MGHRA and CDR2 YSYEKL. V lost 4 bases to trimming and J lost 7 bases, with 17 bases between them.

This clonotype has only a few counts. The chain has TRBV9 and TRBJ2-1; unclear D gene. Trimming took off 0 bases at V and 10 bases at J, with 17 bases between the two ends. This CDR3 spans 15 amino acids. The germline V gene has CDR1 SGDLS and CDR2 YYNGEE. The CDR3 nucleotides are TGTGCCAGCAGCGTAGAAGTCTTCGGCGGAATCGAGCAGTTCTTC. Protein sequence: CASSVEVFGGIEQFF.

This clonotype was detected many times. V usage is TRBV20-1 and J usage is TRBJ2-7; D gene uncertain. The CDR3 has 11 residues. V was shortened by 0 bases and J by 5 bases, with 5 bases between the two germline ends. Germline CDR1 reads DFQATT; CDR2 reads SNEGSKA (reference sequence). This CDR3 reads CSARDPNEQYF. CDR3 in DNA: TGCAGTGCTAGAGATCCCAACGAGCAGTACTTC.

This clonotype has a count of ten or more. The chain recombines TRBV20-1 with TRBJ1-6; 7 bases are shared with TRBD1. In germline, CDR1 is DFQATT, CDR2 SNEGSKA (reference sequence). The CDR3 spans 17 residues. V shed 0 bases and J 7 bases; nucleotides not matched to a gene: 12. The CDR3 bases are TGCAGTGCTAGAGAAGGAGCGACAGGGCTTGACAATTCACCCCTCCACTTT. It is translated as CSAREGATGLDNSPLHF.

Details on this clonotype: It may be a read error: a sequence one base away is much more abundant. This chain joins TRBV20-1 and TRBJ2-3; 11 nucleotides agree with TRBD2. V was pared by 5 bases and J by 6 bases, with 16 bases of the junction left unmatched. Per the germline V gene, CDR1 is DFQATT and CDR2 is SNEGSKA (reference sequence). This CDR3 region has 17 residues. The CDR3 loop reads CSAPLPLAGGRGDTQYF. The CDR3 nucleotides read TGCAGTGCTCCTCTTCCGCTAGCGGGAGGCAGAGGGGATACGCAGTATTTT.

The genes are TRBV11-2 and TRBJ2-6; D not resolved. V was cut by 1 base and J by 0 bases, with 10 bases left in between. The length of the CDR3 is 17 residues. Looked up from germline, CDR1 is SGHAT and CDR2 is FQNNGV. CDR3: CASSLVGRPSGANVLTF. The CDR3 DNA is TGTGCCAGCAGCTTAGTTGGCAGACCCTCTGGGGCCAACGTCCTGACTTTC. The whole variable domain, filled in from reference TRBV11-2 and TRBJ2-6, reads EAGVAQSPRYKIIEKRQSVAFWCNPISGHATLYWYQQILGQGPKLLIQFQNNGVVDDSQLPKDRFSAERLKGVDSTLKIQPAKLEDSAVYLCASSLVGRPSGANVLTFGAGSRLTVL.

This chain links TRBV6-1 with TRBJ1-5, with D unresolved. The CDR3 is 13 amino acids. The germline V gene encodes CDR1 MNHNS and CDR2 SASEGT. V gave up 1 base and J gave up 5 bases, with 6 bases separating them. This chain's CDR3 is CASSEVRDQPQHF. The CDR3, as DNA: TGTGCCAGCAGTGAAGTACGGGATCAGCCCCAGCATTTT.

This clonotype was counted a few times. This chain joins TRBV3-1 and TRBJ1-2; the D gene is possibly TRBD1 (5 bases). The CDR3 is made up of 15 amino acids. Germline CDR1 and CDR2: LGHDT and YNNKEL (reference sequence). Trimming pared 4 bases from V and 3 bases from J, leaving 15 bases between. This CDR3 is CASSPLGGGYYGYTF. CDR3 nucleotides: TGTGCCAGCAGCCCCCTAGGTGGGGGGTACTATGGCTACACCTTC. Based on the CDR3 plus reference TRBV3-1 and TRBJ1-2, the full variable domain is DTAVSQTPKYLVTQMGNDKSIKCEQNLGHDTMYWYKQDSKKFLKIMFSYNNKELIINETVPNRFSPKSPDKAHLNLHINSLELGDSAVYFCASSPLGGGYYGYTFGSGTRLTVV.

This clonotype has just a few counts. The chain recombines TRBV20-1 with TRBJ2-5; possibly TRBD1 or TRBD2 for D (5 bases each). V shed 5 bases and J shed 2 bases, with 18 bases lying between them. This CDR3 is built from 15 residues. Germline assignment: CDR1 DFQATT and CDR2 SNEGSKA (reference sequence). As DNA, the CDR3 is TGCAGTGCTGGCCCTGGGACGGCTCCACAAGAGACCCAGTACTTC. Protein sequence: CSAGPGTAPQETQYF.

This rearrangement joins TRBV7-8 to TRBJ1-2; the D gene is possibly TRBD1 (5 bases). Germline V gene sequence: CDR1 SGHVS, CDR2 FQNEAQ. V lost 6 bases, J lost 0 bases, and 11 bases lay in between. This CDR3 spans 14 amino acids. The CDR3 coding sequence is TGTGCCAGCAGTCCACAGGAATCTAACTATGGCTACACCTTC. Protein sequence: CASSPQESNYGYTF.

This clonotype was recorded a few times. This chain joins TRBV2 and TRBJ2-3, with 13 positions matching TRBD2. This CDR3 region has 16 residues. The V gene's germline CDR1 is SNHLY and CDR2 FYNNEI. V lost 6 bases and J lost 4; bases outside the gene matches: 7. The CDR3 region is CASSRTSGSWADTQYF. The CDR3 DNA sequence: TGTGCCAGCAGCCGGACTAGCGGGAGTTGGGCAGATACGCAGTATTTT.

This clonotype was detected a few times. The rearrangement links TRBV20-1 to TRBJ2-7; D may be TRBD2 (6 bases). Germline CDR1 DFQATT, CDR2 SNEGSKA (reference sequence). Trimming took 6 bases from V and 0 from J, leaving 18 bases between them. CDR3 size: 15 residues. The CDR3 nucleotides are TGCAGTGCCGAAATAGCGGTCCTGACCTCCTACGAGCAGTACTTC. Translating gives CSAEIAVLTSYEQYF.

This clonotype was observed many times. The rearrangement links TRBV12-3 or TRBV12-4 to TRBJ2-1; the match to TRBD2 covers 11 bases. Germline trimming cut 6 bases from V and 6 bases from J; bases unmatched to any gene: 7. The CDR3 sequence is 15 residues long. CDR3 loop: CASSPSGRYTNEQFF. CDR3 in DNA: TGTGCCAGCAGCCCTAGCGGGAGGTATACCAATGAGCAGTTCTTC.

This clonotype appeared a few times. The rearrangement joins TRBV3-1 to TRBJ1-2, with D possibly being TRBD1 (5 bases). This CDR3 spans 15 amino acids. The germline V gene encodes CDR1 LGHDT and CDR2 YNNKEL (reference sequence). V lost 4 bases and J 4 bases, leaving 16 bases between the germline ends. CDR3 protein: CASSRNRFYGYGYTF. In DNA, the CDR3 is TGTGCCAGCAGCCGTAACAGGTTTTACGGCTATGGCTACACCTTC.

There are a few counts of this clonotype. The chain uses TRBV5-1 and TRBJ2-1, with 10 nucleotides matching TRBD2. J was trimmed by 9 bases and V by 6 bases; bases with no gene match: 6. This CDR3 comprises 13 residues. CDR1 and CDR2 from the germline V gene are SGHRS and YFSETQ. As DNA, the CDR3 is TGCGCCAGCACTAGCGGGAGTTGGGTTGAGCAGTTCTTC. Residues: CASTSGSWVEQFF.

The V and J genes are TRBV5-1 and TRBJ2-1; 10 bases align to TRBD2. From germline, CDR1 is SGHRS and CDR2 YFSETQ. This CDR3 spans 18 amino acids. Trimming took 0 bases from V and 7 from J; bases not matched to a gene: 13. For the CDR3, the DNA is TGCGCCAGCAGCTTGGGGTTGTCTAGCGGGAGCCGAAGGAATGAGCAGTTCTTC. It encodes CASSLGLSSGSRRNEQFF.

This clonotype occurred a few times. This chain joins TRBV3-1 and TRBJ2-6; D not certain. The CDR3 extends over 17 amino acids. The ends were cut back, 3 bases at V and 0 bases at J, with 12 bases in the middle. The germline V gene has CDR1 LGHDT and CDR2 YNNKEL (reference sequence). CDR3 residues: CASSQVSPFSGANVLTF. DNA for the CDR3: TGTGCCAGCAGCCAGGTAAGCCCCTTCTCTGGGGCCAACGTCCTGACTTTC.

This clonotype was counted between two and nine times. The V and J genes are TRBV6-5 and TRBJ1-3; no clear D. This CDR3 is built from 13 residues. Germline V gene sequence: CDR1 MNHEY, CDR2 SVGAGI. V gave up 0 bases and J gave up 4 bases, with 4 bases separating them. The chain's CDR3 is CASSYSNGNTIYF. The CDR3 coding sequence is TGTGCCAGCAGTTACTCGAACGGAAACACCATATATTTT.

This clonotype was observed a few times. J is TRBJ1-2 and V is TRBV28; D might be TRBD1 (6 bases). This CDR3 contains 15 residues. Germline V lookup: CDR1 MDHEN, CDR2 SYDVKM. The V and J ends lost 7 bases and 1 base respectively, with 16 bases between them. CDR3 region: CASKELGGINYGYTF. CDR3 DNA: TGTGCCAGCAAGGAGTTGGGGGGCATTAACTATGGCTACACCTTC.

Many counts were recorded for this clonotype. The chain uses TRBV20-1 and TRBJ2-3, with a possible D match to TRBD2 (5 bases). With 0 bases removed from V and 1 base from J, the gap between germline ends came to 11 bases. This CDR3 is built from 15 residues. CDR1 is DFQATT, CDR2 SNEGSKA, per germline (reference sequence). The CDR3 sequence: CSARDKADRTDTQYF. The CDR3 DNA follows: TGCAGTGCTAGAGATAAAGCGGACCGCACAGATACGCAGTATTTT.

In DNA form, the CDR3 reads TGTGCCAGCGCTGGCCGGGCCCCCCGGGGCTACGAGCAGTACTTC. Its translation is CASAGRAPRGYEQYF. The rearrangement uses TRBV6-2 or TRBV6-3 and TRBJ2-7, with D tentatively TRBD2 (5 bases). Germline V CDR1 and CDR2: MNHEY, SVGEGT. CDR3 length: 15 amino acids. V was shortened by 8 bases and J by 3 bases, with 20 bases between the two germline ends.

This chain joins TRBV11-2 and TRBJ2-7, with 13 bases lining up with TRBD2. Germline V gives CDR1 SGHAT, CDR2 FQNNGV. V lost 0 bases to trimming and J lost 4 bases; unmatched junction nucleotides: 6. This CDR3 comprises 17 residues. The CDR3 loop reads CASSLDRGLAGEYEQYF. CDR3 nucleotide sequence: TGTGCCAGCAGCTTAGATCGCGGACTAGCGGGAGAGTACGAGCAGTACTTC.

The chain has TRBV9 and TRBJ2-1; D might be TRBD1 or TRBD2, each matching 5 bases. The CDR3 runs 14 residues. Trimming pared 4 bases from V and 6 bases from J, leaving 14 bases between. CDR1 is SGDLS, CDR2 YYNGEE, per germline. The CDR3 DNA is TGTGCCAGCAGCCAAGGGACCATTGTCAATGAGCAGTTCTTC. This encodes CASSQGTIVNEQFF.